This T cell receptor (beta chain) is drawn from a study of human T cells and chemical hapten exposure. The time point denotes: patch test 1, 2 weeks after DPC sensitization. The treatment denotes: therapeutic diphenylcyclopropenone sensitization with weekly scalp DPC. Trimming took off 9 bases at V and 4 bases at J, with 19 bases between the two ends. The CDR3 consists of 15 residues. From germline, CDR1 is LNHDA and CDR2 SQIVND (reference sequence). Individual cDNA molecules (in the library) carried attached unique molecular identifiers. TCRdb independently ran MiXCR on the RACE reads; one entry per CDR3 protein. The table has just over 80,000 distinct CDR3 sequences, around 11% seen once. This clonotype occurred a few times.

The sequences come from whole blood, collected in connection with sensitization to the hapten diphenylcyclopropenone (DPC). This receptor was taken from a woman in her forties or fifties with alopecia areata. Some clones in this sample may be carry-over from other donors' samples. The gene calls are TRBV19 and TRBJ1-3; D may be TRBD1 (6 bases). In DNA form, the CDR3 reads TGTGCCAGCACCGTCGGTACCGGGACAGGAAACACCATATATTTT. Protein product: CASTVGTGTGNTIYF.